This TCR beta chain emerged from a study of blood T cell repertoires in COVID-19. Study in general: Researchers got acute and convalescent COVID-19 samples from the United States, Italy and Spain. The cDNA or gDNA used as material had been derived from T cells, B-cell-depleted T cells, or PBMCs.

Trimming removed 1 base from V and 6 bases from J, with 7 bases in between. CDR1 LGHDT and CDR2 YNNKEL come from the germline V gene (reference sequence). The CDR3 consists of 13 residues. In the authors' methods: Reference gene primer amplification gave estimated nucleated cell counts. Only in-frame clones appear in the TCRdb table, and some are missing; sequencing was by immunoSEQ multiplex PCR. That table gives V, J and clone size, and the DNA gave D and trimming. The profile shows about 80,000 clones, around 69% of them singletons. Sequences were obtained from peripheral blood. The origin of this receptor is a man between 65 and 80 years old with active or convalescent COVID-19. This chain connects TRBV3-1 (or the pseudogene TRBV3-2) to TRBJ1-3, with D perhaps TRBD1 (6 bases). CDR3 sequence (DNA): TGTGCCAGCAGCCAAGGGGGACAAAACACCATATATTTT. Its protein product is CASSQGGQNTIYF.